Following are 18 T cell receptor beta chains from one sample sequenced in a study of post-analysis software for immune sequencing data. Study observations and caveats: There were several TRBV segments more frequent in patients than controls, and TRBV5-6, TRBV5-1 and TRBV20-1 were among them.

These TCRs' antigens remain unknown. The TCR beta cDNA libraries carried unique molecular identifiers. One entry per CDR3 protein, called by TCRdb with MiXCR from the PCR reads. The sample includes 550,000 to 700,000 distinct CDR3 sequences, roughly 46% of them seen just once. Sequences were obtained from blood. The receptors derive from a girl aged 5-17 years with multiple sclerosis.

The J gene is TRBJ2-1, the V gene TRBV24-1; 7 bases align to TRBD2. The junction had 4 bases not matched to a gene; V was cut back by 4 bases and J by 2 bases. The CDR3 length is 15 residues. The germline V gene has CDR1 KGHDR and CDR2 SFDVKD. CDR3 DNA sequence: TGTGCCACCAGTGACGTCCGGGAGGCCTACAATGAGCAGTTCTTC. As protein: CATSDVREAYNEQFF.

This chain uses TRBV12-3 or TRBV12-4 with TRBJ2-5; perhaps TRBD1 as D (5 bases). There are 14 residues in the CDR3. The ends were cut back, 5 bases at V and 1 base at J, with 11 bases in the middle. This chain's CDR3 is CASSLSTAQETQYF. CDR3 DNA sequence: TGTGCCAGCAGTCTATCGACAGCCCAAGAGACCCAGTACTTC.

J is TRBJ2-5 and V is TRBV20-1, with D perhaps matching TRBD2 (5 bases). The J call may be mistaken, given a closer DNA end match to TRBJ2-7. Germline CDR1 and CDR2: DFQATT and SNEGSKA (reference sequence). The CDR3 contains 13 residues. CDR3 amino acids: CSAKPAGAYEQYF. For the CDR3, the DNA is TGCAGTGCCAAGCCTGCGGGCGCCTACGAGCAGTACTTC.

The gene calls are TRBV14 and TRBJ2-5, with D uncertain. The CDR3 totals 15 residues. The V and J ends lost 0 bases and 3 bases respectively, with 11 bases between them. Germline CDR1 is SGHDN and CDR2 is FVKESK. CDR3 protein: CASSQEVREKETQYF. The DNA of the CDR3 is TGTGCCAGCAGCCAAGAGGTCCGTGAGAAAGAGACCCAGTACTTC.

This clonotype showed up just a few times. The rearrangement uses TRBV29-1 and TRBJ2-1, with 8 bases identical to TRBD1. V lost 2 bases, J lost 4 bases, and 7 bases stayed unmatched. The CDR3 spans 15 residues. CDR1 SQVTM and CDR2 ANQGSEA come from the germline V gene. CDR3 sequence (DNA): TGCAGCGTTGAACATCGCCAGGGGGCATACAATGAGCAGTTCTTC. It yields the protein CSVEHRQGAYNEQFF.

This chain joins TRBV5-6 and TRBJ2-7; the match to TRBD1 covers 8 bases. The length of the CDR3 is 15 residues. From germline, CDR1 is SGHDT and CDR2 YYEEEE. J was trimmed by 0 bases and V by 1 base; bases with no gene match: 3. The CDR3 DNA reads TGTGCCAGCAGCTTGTCAGGGGGCAACTCCTACGAGCAGTACTTC. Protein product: CASSLSGGNSYEQYF. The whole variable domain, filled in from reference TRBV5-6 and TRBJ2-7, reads DAGVTQSPTHLIKTRGQQVTLRCSPKSGHDTVSWYQQALGQGPQFIFQYYEEEERQRGNFPDRFSGHQFPNYSSELNVNALLLGDSALYLCASSLSGGNSYEQYFGPGTRLTVT.

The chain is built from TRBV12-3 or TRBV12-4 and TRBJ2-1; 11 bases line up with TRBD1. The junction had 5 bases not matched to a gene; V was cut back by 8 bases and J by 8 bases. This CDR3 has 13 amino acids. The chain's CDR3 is CASRDRGFDEQFF. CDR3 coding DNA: TGTGCCAGCCGGGACAGGGGGTTCGATGAGCAGTTCTTC.

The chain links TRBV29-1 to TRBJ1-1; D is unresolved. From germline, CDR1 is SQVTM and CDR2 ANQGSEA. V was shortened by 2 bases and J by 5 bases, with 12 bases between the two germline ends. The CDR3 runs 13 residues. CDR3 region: CSVEREVGTEAFF. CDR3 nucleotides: TGCAGCGTTGAACGCGAGGTTGGAACTGAAGCTTTCTTT.

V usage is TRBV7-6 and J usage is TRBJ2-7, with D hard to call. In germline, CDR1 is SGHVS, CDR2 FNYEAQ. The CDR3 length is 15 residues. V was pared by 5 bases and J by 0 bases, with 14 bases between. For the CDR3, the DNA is TGTGCCAGCAGCGCCCTCGACATATCCTCCTACGAGCAGTACTTC. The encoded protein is CASSALDISSYEQYF.

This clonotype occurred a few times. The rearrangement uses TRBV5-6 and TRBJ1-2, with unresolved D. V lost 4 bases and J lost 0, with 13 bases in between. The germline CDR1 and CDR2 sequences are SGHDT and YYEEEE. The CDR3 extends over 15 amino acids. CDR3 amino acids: CASSPASLSNYGYTF. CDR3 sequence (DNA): TGTGCCAGCAGCCCGGCCAGCCTATCTAACTATGGCTACACCTTC.

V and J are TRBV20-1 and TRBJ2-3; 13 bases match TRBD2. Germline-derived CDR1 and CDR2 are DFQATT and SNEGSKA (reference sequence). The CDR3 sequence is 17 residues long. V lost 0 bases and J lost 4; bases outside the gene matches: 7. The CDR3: CSARDLGLAGAPDTQYF. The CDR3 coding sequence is TGCAGTGCTAGAGATCTTGGACTAGCGGGGGCCCCAGATACGCAGTATTTT.

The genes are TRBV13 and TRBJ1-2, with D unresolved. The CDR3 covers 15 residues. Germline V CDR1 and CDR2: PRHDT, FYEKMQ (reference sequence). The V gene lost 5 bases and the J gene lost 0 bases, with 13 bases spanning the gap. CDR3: CASSLVRLSNYGYTF. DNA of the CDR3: TGTGCCAGCAGCCTAGTGAGACTATCTAACTATGGCTACACCTTC.

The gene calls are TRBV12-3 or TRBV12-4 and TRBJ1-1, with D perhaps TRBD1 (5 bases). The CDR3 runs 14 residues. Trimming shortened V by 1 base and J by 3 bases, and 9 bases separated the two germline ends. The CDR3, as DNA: TGTGCCAGCAGTTTAGTTACCAGGGACACTGAAGCTTTCTTT. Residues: CASSLVTRDTEAFF.

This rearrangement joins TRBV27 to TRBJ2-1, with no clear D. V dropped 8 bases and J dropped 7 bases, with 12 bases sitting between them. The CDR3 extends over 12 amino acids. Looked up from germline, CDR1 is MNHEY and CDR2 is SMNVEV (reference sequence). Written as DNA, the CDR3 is TGTGCCAGCGGACCGTGGTCGAATGAGCAGTTCTTC. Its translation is CASGPWSNEQFF.

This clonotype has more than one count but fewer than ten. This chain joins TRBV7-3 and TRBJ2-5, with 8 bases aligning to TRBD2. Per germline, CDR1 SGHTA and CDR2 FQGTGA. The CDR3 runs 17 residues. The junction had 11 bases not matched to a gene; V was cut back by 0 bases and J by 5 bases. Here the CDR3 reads CASSLTSRTGGGETQYF. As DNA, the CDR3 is TGTGCCAGCAGCTTAACTTCGAGGACTGGCGGGGGGGAGACCCAGTACTTC.

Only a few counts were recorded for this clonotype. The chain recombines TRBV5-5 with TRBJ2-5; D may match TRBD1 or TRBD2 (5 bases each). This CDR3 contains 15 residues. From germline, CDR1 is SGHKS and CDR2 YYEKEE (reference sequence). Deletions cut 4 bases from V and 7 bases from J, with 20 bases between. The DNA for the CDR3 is TGTGCCAGCAGCGTAGACGGACTCTCAAGGGGGACCCAGTACTTC. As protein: CASSVDGLSRGTQYF.

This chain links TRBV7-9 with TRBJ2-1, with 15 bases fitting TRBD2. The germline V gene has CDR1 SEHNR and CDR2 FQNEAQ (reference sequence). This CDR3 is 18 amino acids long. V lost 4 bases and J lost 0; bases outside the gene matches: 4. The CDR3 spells CASSSGTSGGSSYNEQFF. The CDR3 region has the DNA TGTGCCAGCAGCTCCGGGACTAGCGGGGGGTCCTCCTACAATGAGCAGTTCTTC. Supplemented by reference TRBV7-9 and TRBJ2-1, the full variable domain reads DTGVSQNPRHKITKRGQNVTFRCDPISEHNRLYWYRQTLGQGPEFLTYFQNEAQLEKSRLLSDRFSAERPKGSFSTLEIQRTEQGDSAMYLCASSSGTSGGSSYNEQFFGPGTRLTVL.

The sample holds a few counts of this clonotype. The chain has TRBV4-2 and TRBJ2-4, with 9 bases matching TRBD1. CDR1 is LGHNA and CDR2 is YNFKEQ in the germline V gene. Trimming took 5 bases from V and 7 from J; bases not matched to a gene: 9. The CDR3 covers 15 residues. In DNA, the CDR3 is TGTGCCAGCAGCTCAAGGGCAGACAGGGGGAACATTCAGTACTTC. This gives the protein CASSSRADRGNIQYF.